This T cell receptor (beta chain) was found in a study of blood T cell repertoires in COVID-19. This clone was seen more than once but under ten times. Measured with immunoSEQ multiplex PCR; TCRdb has only the in-frame clones, and not every one. The table shows around 190,000 clones, with about 80% occurring only once. Sequenced material: peripheral blood. The sequence came from a woman aged 55 to 70 with COVID-19, enrolled during active disease.

CDR3 nucleotide sequence: TGTGCCAGTAGTATAGTTGTCCGGGGGACGCAGTATTTT. Translation gives CASSIVVRGTQYF. V and J are TRBV19 and TRBJ2-3; perhaps TRBD2 as D (6 bases). The CDR3 length is 13 residues. Germline values: CDR1 LNHDA, CDR2 SQIVND (reference sequence). V was trimmed by 1 base and J by 9 bases, leaving 11 bases between them.